The T cell receptor beta chain described here comes from a study of beta chain features in type 1 diabetes. The study reverse transcribed the entire isolated RNA, so it sequenced expressed TCRB transcripts. This table comes from immunoSEQ multiplex PCR, and its TCRdb copy is limited to in-frame clones, with some not included. The profile shows roughly 130,000 clones, about a tenth of them singletons. The length of the CDR3 is 16 residues. From germline, CDR1 is SGHVS and CDR2 FNYEAQ. V was trimmed by 5 bases and J by 0 bases, leaving 17 bases between them. There was one heparinised blood draw per donor, averaging around 0.11 L.

This receptor was taken from a man aged 18 to 29 in good health. Sequencing input: central memory CD4+ T cells from blood. This chain links TRBV7-6 with TRBJ2-7; the D gene is possibly TRBD1 (6 bases). This CDR3 is CASSDQVRGSSYEQYF. The CDR3 DNA follows: TGTGCCAGCAGCGATCAAGTCAGGGGTAGCTCCTACGAGCAGTACTTC.